The TCR beta chain described here comes from a study of blood T cells in healthy people across ages. A sample-barcoded 5' primer and a J-beta primer mix were used in a second PCR of roughly 7 to 11 cycles. TCRdb reanalysed the 5' RACE reads using MiXCR and keeps one entry per CDR3 protein. Of 650,000 to 1,000,000 distinct CDR3 sequences listed, roughly 40% were seen once; the top ten hold over 10%. Looked up from germline, CDR1 is SGHTA and CDR2 is FQGNSA. CDR3 length: 14 amino acids. Caucasian, healthy and from Russia, the donors were aged between 6 and 90. General study findings and limits: Per-million-T-cell TCR beta diversity fell roughly linearly with age.

About this clonotype: Its antigen is still unknown. At one of its ends the junction is not consistent with the germline gene, which may arise from a read error.

The origin of this receptor is a man between 18 and 29 years old in good health. Specimen: blood. The rearrangement uses TRBV7-2 and TRBJ1-4; D gene unclear. For the CDR3, the DNA is TGTGCCAACAGCTTAAGTGGGGATAATGAAAAACTGTTTTTT. It codes for CANSLSGDNEKLFF.